This T cell receptor (beta chain) was found in a study of blood T cell repertoires in COVID-19. Overall study context: From T cells, B-cell-depleted T cells, or PBMCs came the material, which was cDNA or gDNA.

Per the original data handling: Counts of nucleated cells, estimated from reference gene primer amplification, were obtained. The repertoire was sequenced with immunoSEQ multiplex PCR; TCRdb's copy has only in-frame clones and lacks some. D and trimming were read from the DNA, whereas the V and J calls and clone size are those reported in that table. The sample contains over 250,000 clones, around 86% of which appear only once. The CDR3 sequence is 19 residues long. The receptor comes from a man aged 50-59 years with acute or convalescent COVID-19. This rearrangement joins TRBV21-1 to TRBJ1-6; the D call of TRBD1 is as the table states it, not checked on the DNA. TRBV21-1 is tagged as a pseudogene. The sample taken for sequencing was peripheral blood. The chain's CDR3 is CASSKGGGTLRSYNSPLHF. The CDR3 DNA is TGTGCCAGCAGCAAAGGGGGTGGGACACTCCGCTCCTATAATTCACCCCTCCACTTT.